A single sample is the source of the 21 T cell receptor beta chains below, sequenced in a study of T cell changes during pregnancy in multiple sclerosis. Measured with immunoSEQ multiplex PCR; TCRdb has only the in-frame clones, and not every one. The sample has about 44,000 clones, about 88% seen once; the top ten hold roughly 0.57%. The sequences come from CD4+ T cells from peripheral blood mononuclear cells, collected in the first trimester of pregnancy. These receptors all come from a female donor with multiple sclerosis, enrolled in a pregnancy study.

The V call is TRBV5-1, the J call TRBJ2-7; TRBD1 aligns across 9 bases. This CDR3 is 16 amino acids long. Losses at the gene ends were 2 bases for V and 4 bases for J; bases not matched to a gene: 10. CDR1 is SGHRS, CDR2 YFSETQ, per germline. This CDR3 is CASSFEPGQGSYEQYF. DNA for the CDR3: TGCGCCAGCAGCTTTGAACCGGGACAGGGTTCGTACGAGCAGTACTTC.

DNA for the CDR3: TGCGCCAGCAGCCTTGGGGGGAAAAGCTCCTACAATGAGCAGTTCTTC. Translation gives CASSLGGKSSYNEQFF. The genes are TRBV5-1 and TRBJ2-1; D might be TRBD2 (6 bases). From germline, CDR1 is SGHRS and CDR2 YFSETQ. This CDR3 region has 16 residues. Between the trimmed V and J ends, which lost 4 bases and 0 bases, there was a span of 14 bases. The full variable domain, its missing parts supplied by reference TRBV5-1 and TRBJ2-1, is KAGVTQTPRYLIKTRGQQVTLSCSPISGHRSVSWYQQTPGQGLQFLFEYFSETQRNKGNFPGRFSGRQFSNSRSEMNVSTLELGDSALYLCASSLGGKSSYNEQFFGPGTRLTVL.

The rearrangement joins TRBV7-2 to TRBJ2-1, with D possibly TRBD1 on 6 matching bases. The germline CDR1 and CDR2 sequences are SGHTA and FQGNSA. The CDR3 is 15 amino acids. Trimming left V 7 bases short and J 3 bases short, with 16 bases between. DNA for the CDR3: TGTGCCAGCAACAATCCCGGACAGAACTACAATGAGCAGTTCTTC. As protein: CASNNPGQNYNEQFF.

CDR3 loop: CASSLVGGGYTF. The CDR3 nucleotides are TGTGCCAGCAGCTTGGTCGGGGGTGGCTACACCTTC. V is TRBV5-6 and J is TRBJ1-2; maybe TRBD1 (5 bases). The CDR3 is made up of 12 amino acids. The V gene lost 0 bases and the J gene lost 7 bases, with 7 bases spanning the gap. Per germline, CDR1 SGHDT and CDR2 YYEEEE.

This chain uses TRBV6-1 with TRBJ2-1, with TRBD2 matching over 8 bases. The germline V gene encodes CDR1 MNHNS and CDR2 SASEGT. After removal of 6 bases from V and 6 bases from J, the junction contained 4 bases not matched to a gene. The length of the CDR3 is 13 residues. The CDR3 spells CASSGLAPNEQFF. Written as DNA, the CDR3 is TGTGCCAGCAGCGGACTAGCCCCCAATGAGCAGTTCTTC.

This rearrangement joins TRBV7-6 to TRBJ2-5; TRBD2 aligns across 14 bases. The ends lost 3 bases at V and 4 bases at J; junction bases unmatched: 10. The germline gives CDR1 SGHVS, CDR2 FNYEAQ. The CDR3 consists of 18 residues. The CDR3 DNA is TGTGCCAGCAGCTTCAGACTAGCGGGAGGGGCCCCTAGAGAGACCCAGTACTTC. This codes for CASSFRLAGGAPRETQYF.

The rearrangement uses TRBV14 and TRBJ1-2, with 10 bases matching TRBD1. CDR3 length: 15 residues. CDR1 is SGHDN and CDR2 is FVKESK in the germline V gene. V lost 3 bases to trimming and J lost 3 bases; unmatched junction nucleotides: 4. DNA of the CDR3: TGTGCCAGCAGCCAGGCGACAGGGGGCTACTATGGCTACACCTTC. Translation: CASSQATGGYYGYTF.

There are a few counts of this clone. This sequence joins TRBV19 and TRBJ2-1, with 8 bases fitting TRBD1. J gave up 7 bases and V 3 bases, and 5 bases lay outside the gene matches. CDR3 length: 14 residues. The germline V gene encodes CDR1 LNHDA and CDR2 SQIVND (reference sequence). CDR3 in DNA: TGTGCCAGTAGTATTCAGGGGGCGCAGAATGAGCAGTTCTTC. Amino acid sequence: CASSIQGAQNEQFF.

The rearrangement links TRBV6-5 to TRBJ1-3, with a weak D call TRBD1 (6 bases). Germline lookup yields CDR1 MNHEY and CDR2 SVGAGI. The CDR3 sequence is 15 residues long. Between the trimmed V and J ends, which lost 2 bases and 1 base, there was a span of 9 bases. The CDR3 protein is CASSYTQGSGNTIYF. The CDR3 DNA reads as TGTGCCAGCAGTTACACACAGGGTTCTGGAAACACCATATATTTT.

In its sample, this clone was seen a few times. The CDR3 sequence: CASSLLTSDTGELFF. The CDR3 coding sequence is TGTGCCAGCAGCTTGCTAACCTCCGACACCGGGGAGCTGTTTTTT. This chain links TRBV11-2 with TRBJ2-2; unclear D gene. Germline-derived CDR1 and CDR2 are SGHAT and FQNNGV. The CDR3 spans 15 residues. V gave up 3 bases and J gave up 3 bases, with 11 bases separating them.

The chain has TRBV15 and TRBJ2-7, with 7 bases aligning to TRBD1. Trimming cost V 4 bases and J 5 bases; bases outside gene matches: 5. The CDR3 is 13 amino acids. Germline CDR1 and CDR2: LNHNV and YYDKDF (reference sequence). CDR3 nucleotides: TGTGCCACCAGCACCCGACAGGGCCACGAGCAGTACTTC. It yields the protein CATSTRQGHEQYF.

The chain couples TRBV2 to TRBJ1-5; 9 bases agree with TRBD1. V shed 6 bases and J 1 base; nucleotides not matched to a gene: 4. The CDR3 sequence is 15 residues long. CDR1 is SNHLY and CDR2 is FYNNEI in the germline V gene. DNA for the CDR3: TGTGCCAGCAGCAAACAGGGGGCAAGCAATCAGCCCCAGCATTTT. Its protein is CASSKQGASNQPQHF.

This chain links TRBV28 with TRBJ1-2, with 10 bases matching TRBD1. This CDR3 spans 16 amino acids. Germline CDR1 and CDR2: MDHEN and SYDVKM. Trimming at V came to 7 bases and at J to 8 bases, leaving 16 bases not matched to a gene. The CDR3 sequence: CASTPGWGTGEGGYTF. In DNA, the CDR3 is TGTGCCAGCACCCCAGGGTGGGGGACAGGGGAAGGCGGCTACACCTTC.

The chain employs TRBV5-4 and TRBJ1-2; D possibly corresponds to TRBD1 (6 bases). The CDR3 totals 14 residues. Germline values: CDR1 SGHNT, CDR2 YYREEE (reference sequence). The germline V and J ends were trimmed by 2 bases and 5 bases, with 13 bases remaining between them. CDR3 amino acids: CASSFQQGRYGYTF. DNA for the CDR3: TGTGCCAGCAGCTTTCAACAGGGTCGGTATGGCTACACCTTC.

The rearrangement joins TRBV7-2 to TRBJ2-3, with a possible D match to TRBD1 (5 bases). V shed 3 bases and J shed 0 bases, with 7 bases lying between them. Germline V gene lookup returns CDR1 SGHTA and CDR2 FQGNSA. The CDR3 length is 14 residues. CDR3 residues: CASSFDSSTDTQYF. The CDR3 nucleotides are TGTGCCAGCAGCTTTGACAGTAGCACAGATACGCAGTATTTT.

The V gene is TRBV18, the J gene TRBJ1-1; TRBD1 might be the D (5 bases). Trimming stripped 3 bases from V and 0 bases from J, with 17 bases between. The CDR3 runs 17 residues. Germline assignment: CDR1 KGHSH and CDR2 LQKENI. In nucleotides, the CDR3 is TGTGCCAGCTCACCCCCAGCGACAGTATACATGAACACTGAAGCTTTCTTT. Translating gives CASSPPATVYMNTEAFF.

This chain links TRBV27 with TRBJ2-5; a weak D match, TRBD2 (6 bases). The germline V and J ends were trimmed by 3 bases and 3 bases, with 11 bases remaining between them. The CDR3 totals 14 residues. The germline CDR1 and CDR2 sequences are MNHEY and SMNVEV (reference sequence). Here the CDR3 reads CASSFWGEKETQYF. CDR3 nucleotides: TGTGCCAGCAGTTTTTGGGGGGAGAAAGAGACCCAGTACTTC.

The chain uses TRBV4-1 and TRBJ2-7; TRBD2 matches at 8 bases. Germline V gives CDR1 MGHRA, CDR2 YSYEKL. This CDR3 contains 16 residues. The junction had 9 bases not matched to a gene; V was cut back by 3 bases and J by 2 bases. In DNA, the CDR3 is TGCGCCAGCAGCCAGCCGGGGACTAGGTCAGCCTACGAGCAGTACTTC. Its protein product is CASSQPGTRSAYEQYF.

This chain uses TRBV19 with TRBJ1-2; 7 bases map to TRBD1. The CDR3 covers 15 residues. Looked up from germline, CDR1 is LNHDA and CDR2 is SQIVND (reference sequence). The junction had 6 bases not matched to a gene; V was cut back by 1 base and J by 4 bases. The CDR3 loop reads CASSIGRQGLYGYTF. The CDR3 DNA reads as TGTGCCAGTAGTATAGGTAGACAGGGCCTCTATGGCTACACCTTC.

This clone showed up just once. The rearrangement uses TRBV11-1 and TRBJ2-4, with 11 bases matching TRBD1. The V gene end was trimmed by 4 bases and the J gene end by 0 bases; junction bases not matched to a gene: 8. This CDR3 contains 18 residues. Germline V gives CDR1 SGHAT, CDR2 FQDESV (reference sequence). CDR3 DNA: TGTGCCAGCAGCTCATCGGGACAGGGGGTTCTAGCCAAAAACATTCAGTACTTC. Translated, it gives CASSSSGQGVLAKNIQYF.

V and J are TRBV30 and TRBJ2-7, with 7 bases matching TRBD2. CDR1 is GTSNPN and CDR2 is SVGIG in the germline V gene (reference sequence). V trimming: 5 bases; J trimming: 5 bases; junction bases outside the gene matches: 15. The CDR3 loop spans 15 amino acids. The CDR3 coding sequence is TGTGCCTGGGTCCCGCGGGGCGGGAGTATCCACGAGCAGTACTTC. As protein: CAWVPRGGSIHEQYF.